Below are 3 T cell receptor beta chains sequenced from a single sample in a study of cytomegalovirus exposure and HLA in healthy donors. Produced via immunoSEQ multiplex PCR; TCRdb's table is partial and in-frame only. The sample lists 220,000 or so clones, around 87% occurring once. The sample taken for sequencing was PBMCs. These TCRs come from a woman younger than 35 in good health and CMV-seropositive.

This clone was recorded only once. The J gene is TRBJ1-2, the V gene TRBV15; 7 bases are a match to TRBD1. This CDR3 contains 13 residues. J lost 2 bases, V lost 5 bases, and 2 bases had no gene match. CDR1 LNHNV and CDR2 YYDKDF come from the germline V gene (reference sequence). The CDR3 DNA sequence: TGTGCCACCAGCGGGGGACAGAACTATGGCTACACCTTC. Amino acids: CATSGGQNYGYTF.

The chain has TRBV30 and TRBJ2-1, with 7 bases fitting TRBD2. The J segment lost 15 bases and the V segment lost 8 bases, leaving 16 bases of the junction unmatched. Germline CDR1 reads GTSNPN; CDR2 reads SVGIG (reference sequence). CDR3 length equals 12 residues. CDR3 DNA sequence: TGTGCCCGGGGTGCGGGCGGGAGTGGGCGGTTCTTC. Residues: CARGAGGSGRFF.

The chain carries TRBV5-4 and TRBJ2-2; 14 nucleotides align to TRBD2. CDR3 length equals 17 residues. Germline CDR1 reads SGHNT; CDR2 reads YYREEE (reference sequence). After removal of 4 bases from V and 9 bases from J, the junction contained 11 bases not matched to a gene. The CDR3 region is CASSRLAGGPRDRELFF. As DNA, the CDR3 is TGTGCCAGCAGCCGACTAGCGGGAGGGCCAAGAGATAGGGAGCTGTTTTTT.